The clone carrying this T cell receptor (beta chain) was observed at least ten times. Its antigen is as yet unknown. This entry is derived from a study of Graves' ophthalmopathy and Graves' hyperthyroidism. Study as a whole: Samples of peripheral blood were obtained at initial diagnosis, prior to treatment of any kind.

Using RNA transcripts, the TCR beta CDR3 regions were amplified. HTBI primers served in a first-round RT-PCR, which a second-round multiplex PCR followed. TCRdb processed the multiplex PCR reads anew with MiXCR; each CDR3 protein has one entry. The sample carries approximately 410,000 distinct CDR3 sequences, approximately 15% recorded once. Study findings and constraints: With a specificity of just under 75% and a sensitivity of about 69%, the model predicted ophthalmopathy progression.

Physicians reached a diagnosis by relying on clinical symptoms, serum thyroxine, TRAb, thyroid ultrasound and orbital computed tomography. Germline CDR1 is MNHEY and CDR2 is SVGAGI. The CDR3 totals 15 residues. After removal of 2 bases from V and 5 bases from J, the junction contained 8 bases not matched to a gene. The TCR originated in a young woman with stable Graves' hyperthyroidism. Sequencing was performed on peripheral blood. The chain couples TRBV6-5 to TRBJ1-2; 7 bases line up with TRBD1. Here the CDR3 DNA reads TGTGCCAGCAGTTACGGAGGGGGCGCGAGATATGGCTACACCTTC. Protein sequence: CASSYGGGARYGYTF.